The rows below give T cell receptor beta chains drawn from one sample of a study of cytomegalovirus exposure and HLA in healthy donors. TCRdb keeps only in-frame clones here, not all; method: immunoSEQ multiplex PCR. The sample lists more than 90,000 clones, 80% to 85% occurring once. The sample comprised PBMCs. The receptors originated from a woman aged 65 to 85 in good health and CMV-seropositive. The conserved cysteine and the conserved F or W are not part of the CDR3 here. The order of the fields is CDR3 protein, V gene, clone size, J gene. Some rows have no size entry. The others give once, few or many, or a class for an expanded clone.

CDR3 protein: ASSPSDRGYTGELF; V gene: TRBV28; clone size: once; J gene: TRBJ2-2
CDR3 protein: ASKRTGPSYEQY; V gene: TRBV19; clone size: NA; J gene: TRBJ2-7
CDR3 protein: ASSPPRTGRADTQY; V gene: TRBV28; clone size: NA; J gene: TRBJ2-3
CDR3 protein: ASSPLEGLAETQY; V gene: TRBV18; clone size: NA; J gene: TRBJ2-5
CDR3 protein: ASSVGTRNTGELF; V gene: TRBV9; clone size: NA; J gene: TRBJ2-2
CDR3 protein: ASSLALAGERGWKETQY; V gene: TRBV7-8; clone size: few; J gene: TRBJ2-5
CDR3 protein: ASSQGPRAGGIYGYT; V gene: TRBV4-1; clone size: NA; J gene: TRBJ1-2
CDR3 protein: ASSSDLANYGYT; V gene: TRBV7-2; clone size: NA; J gene: TRBJ1-2
CDR3 protein: ASSERTGGNEKLF; V gene: TRBV19; clone size: NA; J gene: TRBJ1-4
CDR3 protein: ASSRTGHTNTEAF; V gene: TRBV11-3; clone size: NA; J gene: TRBJ1-1
CDR3 protein: ASSQVTTGTSGSTPGTGELF; V gene: TRBV4-3; clone size: NA; J gene: TRBJ2-2
CDR3 protein: ASSQDSTSGVYNEQF; V gene: TRBV4-3; clone size: NA; J gene: TRBJ2-1
CDR3 protein: ASSVGTSSYNEQF; V gene: TRBV9; clone size: NA; J gene: TRBJ2-1
CDR3 protein: AWTITGVPPYNEQF; V gene: TRBV30; clone size: NA; J gene: TRBJ2-1
CDR3 protein: ASSVDPGLGELF; V gene: TRBV9; clone size: NA; J gene: TRBJ2-2
CDR3 protein: ASSLVGVTGELF; V gene: TRBV5-6; clone size: NA; J gene: TRBJ2-2
CDR3 protein: ASSLAGGTYNEQF; V gene: TRBV5-4; clone size: NA; J gene: TRBJ2-1
CDR3 protein: ASSMTDRLRVGNTIY; V gene: TRBV19; clone size: NA; J gene: TRBJ1-3
CDR3 protein: ASSYRGDQPQH; V gene: TRBV27; clone size: NA; J gene: TRBJ1-5
CDR3 protein: ATRGQGGRAEAF; V gene: TRBV5-1; clone size: once; J gene: TRBJ1-1
CDR3 protein: ASSYGREGTGELF; V gene: TRBV6-5; clone size: NA; J gene: TRBJ2-2
CDR3 protein: ASSSDTGRYEQF; V gene: TRBV5-1; clone size: NA; J gene: TRBJ2-1
CDR3 protein: ASSQAGGPTHGRQF; V gene: TRBV10-1; clone size: once; J gene: TRBJ2-1
CDR3 protein: ASSLAKETQY; V gene: TRBV7-2; clone size: few; J gene: TRBJ2-5
CDR3 protein: ASSLGTGSQQPQH; V gene: TRBV5-1; clone size: NA; J gene: TRBJ1-5
CDR3 protein: ASTGSSTDTQY; V gene: TRBV5-8; clone size: NA; J gene: TRBJ2-3
CDR3 protein: ASSPRRTSGSRAGYNEQF; V gene: TRBV11-3; clone size: NA; J gene: TRBJ2-1
CDR3 protein: ASGQGYNSPLH; V gene: TRBV6-1; clone size: few; J gene: TRBJ1-6
CDR3 protein: ASSPGAARTDTQY; V gene: TRBV5-8; clone size: NA; J gene: TRBJ2-3
CDR3 protein: ASSQDRPFHQGAPYNEQF; V gene: TRBV4-3; clone size: NA; J gene: TRBJ2-1
CDR3 protein: ASLPRGLAGGKTGELF; V gene: TRBV18; clone size: NA; J gene: TRBJ2-2
CDR3 protein: ASSTGTGYSNQPQH; V gene: TRBV9; clone size: NA; J gene: TRBJ1-5
CDR3 protein: ASSYQLAGGTGELF; V gene: TRBV6-6; clone size: few; J gene: TRBJ2-2
CDR3 protein: ASSETRLAGANTGELF; V gene: TRBV2; clone size: NA; J gene: TRBJ2-2
CDR3 protein: ASSPSGYEQY; V gene: TRBV7-6; clone size: NA; J gene: NA
CDR3 protein: ASSSLGGQGVNEQY; V gene: TRBV7-2; clone size: NA; J gene: TRBJ2-7
CDR3 protein: AWNGQGYSPLH; V gene: TRBV30; clone size: NA; J gene: TRBJ1-6
CDR3 protein: ASGRPGSSGNTIY; V gene: TRBV19; clone size: NA; J gene: TRBJ1-3
CDR3 protein: TSSHSGADHNEQF; V gene: TRBV1; clone size: NA; J gene: TRBJ2-1
CDR3 protein: ASSSGLGSNQPQH; V gene: TRBV27; clone size: NA; J gene: TRBJ1-5
CDR3 protein: ASSQSPRAGGNTIY; V gene: TRBV4-2; clone size: NA; J gene: TRBJ1-3
CDR3 protein: ASSATTGSNQPQH; V gene: TRBV4-3; clone size: NA; J gene: TRBJ1-5
CDR3 protein: ALHPPYGSATEAF; V gene: TRBV28; clone size: NA; J gene: TRBJ1-1
CDR3 protein: ASSFAVPISGANVLT; V gene: TRBV5-5; clone size: NA; J gene: TRBJ2-6
CDR3 protein: ASSFAPDRGQETQY; V gene: TRBV7-2; clone size: NA; J gene: TRBJ2-5
CDR3 protein: ASSYDRAYEQY; V gene: TRBV5-4; clone size: NA; J gene: TRBJ2-7
CDR3 protein: ASSFEGVSGNTIY; V gene: TRBV5-5; clone size: NA; J gene: TRBJ1-3
CDR3 protein: ASSLSGRTDTQY; V gene: TRBV11-3; clone size: NA; J gene: TRBJ2-3
CDR3 protein: ASIPGLAKNIQY; V gene: TRBV6-6; clone size: NA; J gene: TRBJ2-4
CDR3 protein: AISESPGLEAF; V gene: TRBV10-3; clone size: few; J gene: TRBJ1-1
CDR3 protein: AWSVDRLSTGTQY; V gene: TRBV30; clone size: NA; J gene: TRBJ2-3
CDR3 protein: ASSEIAGVNYEQY; V gene: TRBV7-8; clone size: NA; J gene: TRBJ2-7
CDR3 protein: ASSIHPGRDYGYT; V gene: TRBV18; clone size: NA; J gene: TRBJ1-2
CDR3 protein: ASSFPGTSGISSYEQY; V gene: TRBV13; clone size: NA; J gene: NA
CDR3 protein: ASSIQDYTEAF; V gene: TRBV6-6; clone size: NA; J gene: TRBJ1-1
CDR3 protein: ASLSAGGVEQF; V gene: TRBV7-9; clone size: NA; J gene: TRBJ2-1
CDR3 protein: ASSIRQGSHEQY; V gene: TRBV7-9; clone size: NA; J gene: TRBJ2-7
CDR3 protein: ASSEGRATDTQY; V gene: TRBV10-1; clone size: few; J gene: TRBJ2-3
CDR3 protein: ASSPGGLIYGYT; V gene: TRBV19; clone size: NA; J gene: TRBJ1-2